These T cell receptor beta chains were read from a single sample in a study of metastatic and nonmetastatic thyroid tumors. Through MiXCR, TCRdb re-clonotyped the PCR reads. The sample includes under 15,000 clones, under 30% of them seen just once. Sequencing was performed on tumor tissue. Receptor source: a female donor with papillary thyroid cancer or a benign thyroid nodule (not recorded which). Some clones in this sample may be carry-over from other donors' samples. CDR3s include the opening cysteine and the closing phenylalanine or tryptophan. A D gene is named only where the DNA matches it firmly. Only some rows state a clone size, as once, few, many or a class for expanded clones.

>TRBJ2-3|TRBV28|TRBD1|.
CASSYRGRYDTQYF
TGTGCCAGCAGTTACAGGGGGCGCTACGATACGCAGTATTTT
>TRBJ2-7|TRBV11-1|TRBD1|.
CASSPDRVGLGSEQYF
TGTGCCAGCAGCCCAGACAGGGTAGGGTTAGGGAGCGAGCAGTACTTC
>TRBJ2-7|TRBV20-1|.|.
CSAPGEPSYEQYF
TGCAGTGCCCCAGGGGAACCTTCCTACGAGCAGTACTTC
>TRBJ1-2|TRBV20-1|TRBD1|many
CSARAMDSGTGNYGYTF
TGCAGTGCTAGGGCCATGGATTCCGGGACAGGGAACTATGGCTACACCTTC
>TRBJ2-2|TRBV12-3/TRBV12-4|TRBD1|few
CASRPPGQGPTGELFF
TGTGCCAGCAGGCCTCCGGGACAGGGCCCCACCGGGGAGCTGTTTTTT
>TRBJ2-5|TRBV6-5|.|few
CASSEHGARETQYF
TGTGCCAGCAGTGAACATGGGGCTCGAGAGACCCAGTACTTC
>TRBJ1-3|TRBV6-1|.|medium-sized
CASSEFRGTGNTIYF
TGTGCCAGCAGTGAATTTAGGGGAACTGGAAACACCATATATTTT
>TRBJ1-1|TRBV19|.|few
CASSILSRGNTEAFF
TGTGCCAGTAGTATACTCAGCCGTGGGAACACTGAAGCTTTCTTT
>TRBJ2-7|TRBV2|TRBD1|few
CASLSGGAMGEQYF
TGTGCCAGCCTTTCAGGGGGCGCAATGGGCGAGCAGTACTTC
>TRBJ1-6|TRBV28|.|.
CVSSHLGTSISPLHF
TGTGTCAGCAGCCACTTGGGGACATCTATATCACCCCTCCACTTT
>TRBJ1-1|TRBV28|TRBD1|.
CASRSTGLIAFF
TGTGCCAGCAGATCGACAGGGTTGATCGCTTTCTTT
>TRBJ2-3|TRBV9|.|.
CASSVVGGATDTQYF
TGTGCCAGCAGCGTAGTAGGAGGGGCCACAGATACGCAGTATTTT
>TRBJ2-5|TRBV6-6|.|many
CASSYSSPQQETQYF
TGTGCCAGCAGTTACTCGAGTCCGCAACAAGAGACCCAGTACTTC
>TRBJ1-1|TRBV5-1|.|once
CASSLGGEKAFF
TGCGCCAGCAGCTTGGGCGGGGAGAAAGCTTTCTTT
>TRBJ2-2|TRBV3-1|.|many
CASSRGPGEPGELFF
TGTGCCAGCAGCCGCGGGCCCGGGGAACCCGGGGAGCTGTTTTTT
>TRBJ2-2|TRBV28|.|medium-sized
CASREQGPTGELFF
TGTGCCAGCAGGGAACAGGGACCAACCGGGGAGCTGTTTTTT
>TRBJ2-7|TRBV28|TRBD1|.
CASTYRDRDHEQYF
TGTGCCAGCACCTACCGGGACAGGGATCACGAGCAGTACTTC
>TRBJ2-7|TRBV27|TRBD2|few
CASTGLVAYEQYF
TGTGCCAGCACGGGACTAGTGGCCTACGAGCAGTACTTC
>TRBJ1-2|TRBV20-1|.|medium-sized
CSARDPGYYGYTF
TGCAGTGCTAGAGATCCAGGATACTATGGCTACACCTTC
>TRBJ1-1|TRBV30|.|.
CAWSKLLTEAFF
TGTGCCTGGAGTAAGTTATTGACTGAAGCTTTCTTT
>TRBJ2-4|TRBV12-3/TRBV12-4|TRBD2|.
CASSLSALAGGPNKKIQYF
TGTGCCAGCAGTTTGTCGGCACTAGCGGGAGGGCCTAACAAAAAAATTCAGTACTTC
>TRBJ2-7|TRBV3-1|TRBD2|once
CASSQVTSGVGEQYF
TGTGCCAGCAGCCAAGTGACTAGCGGGGTTGGCGAGCAGTACTTC
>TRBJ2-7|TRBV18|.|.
CASSLGQPASSYEQYF
TGTGCCAGCTCACTAGGACAGCCTGCGAGCTCCTACGAGCAGTACTTC
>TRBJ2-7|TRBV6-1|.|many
CASSQGGGVYEQYF
TGTGCCAGCAGCCAAGGGGGGGGGGTTTACGAGCAGTACTTC
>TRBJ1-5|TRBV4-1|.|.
CASSQEPGGGNQPQHF
TGCGCCAGCAGCCAAGAACCGGGGGGCGGCAATCAGCCCCAGCATTTT
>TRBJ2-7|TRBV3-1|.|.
CASSPSAGTYEQYF
TGTGCCAGTAGCCCCTCAGCGGGTACCTACGAGCAGTACTTC
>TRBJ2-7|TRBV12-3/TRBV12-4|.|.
CASSPRWDSPYEHYF
TGTGCCAGCAGTCCTAGGTGGGACTCTCCCTACGAGCATTACTTC
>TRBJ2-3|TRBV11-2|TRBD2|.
CASTRPSGVTDTQYF
TGTGCCAGCACCCGACCTAGCGGAGTAACAGATACGCAGTATTTT
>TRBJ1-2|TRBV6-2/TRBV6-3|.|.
CASSLSGVYGYTF
TGTGCCAGCAGTTTAAGTGGGGTCTATGGCTACACCTTC
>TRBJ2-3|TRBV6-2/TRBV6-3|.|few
CASSWKAVVVTYTQYF
TGTGCCAGCAGTTGGAAGGCGGTAGTGGTCACATATACGCAGTATTTT
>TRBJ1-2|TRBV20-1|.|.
CSARQVPGGYGYTF
TGCAGTGCTCGACAGGTCCCAGGTGGCTATGGCTACACCTTC
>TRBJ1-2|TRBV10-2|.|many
CASSEADTVSYGYTF
TGCGCCAGCAGTGAGGCTGATACAGTGTCCTATGGCTACACCTTC
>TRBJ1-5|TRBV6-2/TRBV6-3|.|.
CASSTRVGNNKANQHQHF
TGTGCCAGCAGCACCAGGGTGGGGAACAACAAGGCCAATCAGCACCAGCATTTT
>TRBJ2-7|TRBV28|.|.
CASSFLRTYEQYF
TGTGCCAGCAGTTTTCTGAGGACCTACGAGCAGTACTTC
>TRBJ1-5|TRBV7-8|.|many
CASSYREGQPQHF
TGTGCCAGCAGCTACAGGGAAGGACAGCCCCAGCATTTT
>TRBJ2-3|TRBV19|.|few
CASRQTGGQDTQYF
TGTGCCAGTAGGCAGACGGGGGGCCAAGATACGCAGTATTTT
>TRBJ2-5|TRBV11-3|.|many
CASSGGGETQYF
TGTGCCAGCAGCGGGGGTGGGGAGACCCAGTACTTC
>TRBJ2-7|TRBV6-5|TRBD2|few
CASSTSGRAYEQYF
TGTGCCAGCAGTACTAGCGGGAGGGCCTACGAGCAGTACTTC
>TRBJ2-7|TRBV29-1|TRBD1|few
CIFEDTSLTGGYEQYF
TGCATCTTTGAAGATACCTCCCTGACAGGGGGCTACGAGCAGTACTTC
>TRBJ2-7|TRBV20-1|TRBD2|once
CSAKDGLERTYEQYF
TGCAGTGCCAAAGACGGACTAGAGAGGACTTACGAGCAGTACTTC
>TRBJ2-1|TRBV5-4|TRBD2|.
CASSSTSASSYSEQFF
TGTGCCAGCAGCTCTACTAGCGCGAGCTCCTACAGTGAGCAGTTCTTC
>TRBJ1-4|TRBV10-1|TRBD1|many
CATMPPGTGEGF
TGCGCCACCATGCCTCCTGGGACAGGAGAAGGGTTT
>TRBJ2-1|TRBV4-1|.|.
CASSQDRQTQFF
TGCGCCAGCAGCCAAGATCGGCAGACACAGTTCTTC
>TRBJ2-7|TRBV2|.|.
CASSDSGIHEQYF
TGTGCCAGCAGTGACAGTGGGATCCACGAGCAGTACTTC
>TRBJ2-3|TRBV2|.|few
CASKGTGGTDTQYF
TGTGCCAGCAAGGGGACTGGGGGGACAGATACGCAGTATTTT
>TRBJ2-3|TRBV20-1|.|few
CSASHPTTDTQYF
TGCAGTGCCAGCCACCCAACCACAGATACGCAGTATTTT
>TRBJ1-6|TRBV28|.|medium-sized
CASRTAGHVEPRNANSPLHF
TGTGCCAGCAGAACCGCAGGGCACGTCGAACCCCGAAATGCGAATTCACCCCTCCACTTT
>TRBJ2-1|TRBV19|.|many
CASSMLRFNEQFF
TGTGCCAGTAGTATGTTGCGGTTCAATGAGCAGTTCTTC
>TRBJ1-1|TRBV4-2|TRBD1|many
CASSQPPGQGALNTEAFF
TGTGCCAGCAGTCAACCCCCGGGACAGGGGGCACTGAACACTGAAGCTTTCTTT
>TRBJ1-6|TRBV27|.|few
CASSETSYNSPLHF
TGTGCCAGCAGTGAGACAAGTTATAATTCACCCCTCCACTTT
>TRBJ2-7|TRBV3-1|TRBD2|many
CASSHPGTRGMRWWEQYF
TGTGCCAGCAGCCATCCCGGGACTAGAGGTATGCGTTGGTGGGAGCAGTACTTC
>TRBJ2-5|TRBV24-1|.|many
CATSISATQETQYF
TGTGCCACCAGTATCTCGGCCACCCAAGAGACCCAGTACTTC
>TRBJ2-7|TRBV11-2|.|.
CASSLARGEQYF
TGTGCCAGCAGCTTAGCACGGGGCGAGCAGTACTTC
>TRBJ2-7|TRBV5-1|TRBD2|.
CASSLRTSGSYEQYF
TGCGCCAGCAGCTTGAGGACTAGCGGGAGCTACGAGCAGTACTTC
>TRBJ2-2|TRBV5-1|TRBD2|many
CASSGGLALGGELFF
TGCGCCAGCAGCGGGGGACTAGCGTTAGGCGGGGAGCTGTTTTTT
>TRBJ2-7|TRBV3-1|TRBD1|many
CASSHSGTGIYEQYF
TGTGCCAGCAGCCATTCCGGGACAGGGATCTACGAGCAGTACTTC
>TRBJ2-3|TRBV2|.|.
CASSSGTDTQYF
TGTGCCAGCAGCTCAGGGACAGATACGCAGTATTTT
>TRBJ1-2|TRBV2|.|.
CASSWDGHNYGYTF
TGTGCCAGCAGTTGGGACGGTCATAACTATGGCTACACCTTC
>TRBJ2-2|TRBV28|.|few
CASSHDRDANTGELFF
TGTGCCAGCAGTCATGACCGGGACGCAAACACCGGGGAGCTGTTTTTT
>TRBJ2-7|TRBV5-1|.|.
CASRIGGGYEQYF
TGCGCCAGCAGGATAGGGGGGGGCTACGAGCAGTACTTC